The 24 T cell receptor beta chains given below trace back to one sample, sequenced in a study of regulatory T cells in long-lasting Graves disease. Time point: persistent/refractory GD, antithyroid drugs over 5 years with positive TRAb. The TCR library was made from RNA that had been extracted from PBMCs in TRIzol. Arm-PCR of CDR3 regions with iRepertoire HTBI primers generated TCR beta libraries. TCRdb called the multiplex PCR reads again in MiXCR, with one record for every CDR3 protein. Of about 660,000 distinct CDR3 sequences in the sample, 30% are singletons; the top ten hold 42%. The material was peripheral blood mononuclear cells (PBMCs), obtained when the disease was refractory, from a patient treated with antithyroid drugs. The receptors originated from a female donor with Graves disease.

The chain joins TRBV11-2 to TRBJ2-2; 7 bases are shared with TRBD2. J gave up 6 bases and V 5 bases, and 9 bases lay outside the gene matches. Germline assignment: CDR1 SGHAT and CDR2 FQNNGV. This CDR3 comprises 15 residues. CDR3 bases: TGTGCCAGCAGCCCGTCAGCTCGGGGGGCCGGGGAGCTGTTTTTT. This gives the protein CASSPSARGAGELFF.

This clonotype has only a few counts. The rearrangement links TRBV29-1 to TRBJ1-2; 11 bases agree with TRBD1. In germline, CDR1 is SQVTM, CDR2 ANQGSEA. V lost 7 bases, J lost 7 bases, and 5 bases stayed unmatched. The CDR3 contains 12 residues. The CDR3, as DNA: TGCAGCGATGGACAGGGGGCGGGTGGCTACACCTTC. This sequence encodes CSDGQGAGGYTF.

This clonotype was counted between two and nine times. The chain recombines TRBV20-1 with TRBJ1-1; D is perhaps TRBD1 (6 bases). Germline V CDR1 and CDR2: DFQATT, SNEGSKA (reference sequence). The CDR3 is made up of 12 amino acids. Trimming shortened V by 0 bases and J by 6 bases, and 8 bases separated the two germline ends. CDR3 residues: CSAREEGAEAFF. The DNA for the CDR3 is TGCAGTGCTAGAGAAGAGGGGGCTGAAGCTTTCTTT.

The CDR3 nucleotides are TGTGCCAGCAGTGAAAGCGTCTCCTACAATGAGCAGTTCTTC. Amino acid sequence: CASSESVSYNEQFF. V usage is TRBV2 and J usage is TRBJ2-1; D not resolved. This CDR3 has 14 residues. The germline V gene has CDR1 SNHLY and CDR2 FYNNEI. Trimming took 2 bases from V and 0 from J, leaving 5 bases between them.

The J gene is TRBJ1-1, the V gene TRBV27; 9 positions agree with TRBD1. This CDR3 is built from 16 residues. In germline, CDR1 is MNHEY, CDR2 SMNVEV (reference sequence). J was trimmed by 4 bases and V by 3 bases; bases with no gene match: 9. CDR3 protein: CASSLFRWGQGTEAFF. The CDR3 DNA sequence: TGTGCCAGCAGTTTGTTTCGTTGGGGACAGGGCACTGAAGCTTTCTTT.

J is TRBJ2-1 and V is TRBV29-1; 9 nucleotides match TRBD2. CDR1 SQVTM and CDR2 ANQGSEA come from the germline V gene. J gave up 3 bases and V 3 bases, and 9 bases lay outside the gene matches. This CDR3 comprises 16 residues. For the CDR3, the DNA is TGCAGCGTTGACATAAATTTAGCGGGAGTCTACAATGAGCAGTTCTTC. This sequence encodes CSVDINLAGVYNEQFF.

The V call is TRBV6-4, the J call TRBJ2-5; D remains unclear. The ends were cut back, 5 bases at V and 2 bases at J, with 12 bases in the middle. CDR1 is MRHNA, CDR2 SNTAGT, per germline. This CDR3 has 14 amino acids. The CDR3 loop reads CASSFLLNQETQYF. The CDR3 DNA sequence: TGTGCCAGCAGTTTTTTACTTAATCAAGAGACCCAGTACTTC.

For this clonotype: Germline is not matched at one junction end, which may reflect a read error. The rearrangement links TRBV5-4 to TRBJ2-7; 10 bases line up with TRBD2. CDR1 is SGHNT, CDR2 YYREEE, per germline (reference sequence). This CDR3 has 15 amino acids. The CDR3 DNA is TGTACCAGCAGCTCTGGGCCTAGCGGGGGCTACGAGCAGTACTTC. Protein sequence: CTSSSGPSGGYEQYF.

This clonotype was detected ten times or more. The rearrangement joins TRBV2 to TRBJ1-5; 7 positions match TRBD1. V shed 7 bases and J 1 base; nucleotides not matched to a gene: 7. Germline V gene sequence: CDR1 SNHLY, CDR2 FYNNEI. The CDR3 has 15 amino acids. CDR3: CASTDGTVSNQPQHF. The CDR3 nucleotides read TGTGCCAGCACGGACGGGACAGTCAGCAATCAGCCCCAGCATTTT.

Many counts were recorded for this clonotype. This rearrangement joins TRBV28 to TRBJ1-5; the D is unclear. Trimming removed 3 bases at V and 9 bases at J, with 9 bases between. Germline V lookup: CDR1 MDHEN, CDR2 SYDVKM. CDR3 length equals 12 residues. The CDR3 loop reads CASSFPLAPQHF. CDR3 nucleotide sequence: TGTGCCAGCAGTTTCCCCCTCGCGCCCCAGCATTTT.

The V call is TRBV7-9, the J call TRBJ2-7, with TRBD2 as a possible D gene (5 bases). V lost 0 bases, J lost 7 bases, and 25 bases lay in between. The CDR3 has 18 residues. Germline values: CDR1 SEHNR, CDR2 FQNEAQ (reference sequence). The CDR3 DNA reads TGTGCCAGCAGCTTAGCGCCGACTCTCTCGGGAACCTTGTGGGAGCAGTACTTC. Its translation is CASSLAPTLSGTLWEQYF.

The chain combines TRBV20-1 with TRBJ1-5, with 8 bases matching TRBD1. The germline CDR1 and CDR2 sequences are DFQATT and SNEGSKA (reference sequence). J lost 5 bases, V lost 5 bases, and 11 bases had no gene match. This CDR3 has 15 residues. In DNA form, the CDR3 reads TGCAGTGCTTCTGGACAGGGAGGGATCGATCAGCCCCAGCATTTT. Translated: CSASGQGGIDQPQHF.

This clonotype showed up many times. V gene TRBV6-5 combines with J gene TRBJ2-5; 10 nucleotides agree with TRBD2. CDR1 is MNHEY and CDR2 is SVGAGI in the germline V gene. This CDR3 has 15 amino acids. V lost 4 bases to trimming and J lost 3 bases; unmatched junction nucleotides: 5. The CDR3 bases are TGTGCCAGCAGTTTAGGCGGACTAGCGGAAGAGACCCAGTACTTC. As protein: CASSLGGLAEETQYF.

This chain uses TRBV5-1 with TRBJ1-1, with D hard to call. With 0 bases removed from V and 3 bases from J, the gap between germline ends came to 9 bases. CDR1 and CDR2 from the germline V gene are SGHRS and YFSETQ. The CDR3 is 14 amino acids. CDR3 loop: CASSLESGYTEAFF. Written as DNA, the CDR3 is TGCGCCAGCAGCTTGGAGTCCGGATACACTGAAGCTTTCTTT.

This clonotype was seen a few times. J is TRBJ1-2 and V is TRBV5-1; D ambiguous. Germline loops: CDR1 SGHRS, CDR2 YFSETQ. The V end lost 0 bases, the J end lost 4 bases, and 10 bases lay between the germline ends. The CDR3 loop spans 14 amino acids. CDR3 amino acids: CASSLGTAPYGYTF. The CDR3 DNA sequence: TGCGCCAGCAGCTTGGGAACAGCACCCTATGGCTACACCTTC. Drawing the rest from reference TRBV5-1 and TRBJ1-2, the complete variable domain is KAGVTQTPRYLIKTRGQQVTLSCSPISGHRSVSWYQQTPGQGLQFLFEYFSETQRNKGNFPGRFSGRQFSNSRSEMNVSTLELGDSALYLCASSLGTAPYGYTFGSGTRLTVV.

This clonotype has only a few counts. CDR3 DNA: TGCAGTGCTAGTCCGCCCTTTTCCTACGAGCAGTACTTC. This translates into CSASPPFSYEQYF. This chain connects TRBV20-1 to TRBJ2-7; D is unclear. The CDR3 is made up of 13 amino acids. V dropped 3 bases and J dropped 1 base, with 10 bases sitting between them. The germline V gene has CDR1 DFQATT and CDR2 SNEGSKA (reference sequence).

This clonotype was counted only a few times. DNA of the CDR3: TGCAGCGTGCGACAGGGGACGGGACAGCCCCAGCATTTT. This sequence encodes CSVRQGTGQPQHF. V and J are TRBV29-1 and TRBJ1-5; 8 bases agree with TRBD1. CDR1 is SQVTM and CDR2 is ANQGSEA in the germline V gene. The CDR3 length is 13 residues. Trimming at V came to 6 bases and at J to 7 bases, leaving 8 bases not matched to a gene.

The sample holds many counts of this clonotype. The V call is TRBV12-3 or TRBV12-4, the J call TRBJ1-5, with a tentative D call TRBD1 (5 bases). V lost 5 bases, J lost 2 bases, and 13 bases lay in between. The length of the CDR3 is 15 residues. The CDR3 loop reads CASSQTDSGNQPQHF. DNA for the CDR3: TGTGCCAGCAGTCAGACAGACTCGGGCAATCAGCCCCAGCATTTT.

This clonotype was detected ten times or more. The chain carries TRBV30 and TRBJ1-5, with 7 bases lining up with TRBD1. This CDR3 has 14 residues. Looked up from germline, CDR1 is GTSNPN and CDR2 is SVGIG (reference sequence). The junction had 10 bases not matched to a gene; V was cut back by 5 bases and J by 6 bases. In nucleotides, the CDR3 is TGTGCCTGGGATCGACAGGGAGGGACTCAGCCCCAGCATTTT. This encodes CAWDRQGGTQPQHF.

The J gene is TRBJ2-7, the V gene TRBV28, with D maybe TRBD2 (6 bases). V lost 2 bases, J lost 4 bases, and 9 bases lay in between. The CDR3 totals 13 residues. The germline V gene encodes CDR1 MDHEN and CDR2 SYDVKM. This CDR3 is CASSLLLAYEQYF. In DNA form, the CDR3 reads TGTGCCAGCAGTTTACTACTAGCTTACGAGCAGTACTTC. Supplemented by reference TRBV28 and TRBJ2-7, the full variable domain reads DVKVTQSSRYLVKRTGEKVFLECVQDMDHENMFWYRQDPGLGLRLIYFSYDVKMKEKGDIPEGYSVSREKKERFSLILESASTNQTSMYLCASSLLLAYEQYFGPGTRLTVT.

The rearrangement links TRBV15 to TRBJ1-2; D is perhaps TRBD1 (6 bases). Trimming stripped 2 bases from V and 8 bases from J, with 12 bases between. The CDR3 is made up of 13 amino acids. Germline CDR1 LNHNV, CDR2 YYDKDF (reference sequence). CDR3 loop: CATSRPGEGGYTF. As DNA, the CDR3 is TGTGCCACCAGCAGACCAGGGGAGGGAGGCTACACCTTC.

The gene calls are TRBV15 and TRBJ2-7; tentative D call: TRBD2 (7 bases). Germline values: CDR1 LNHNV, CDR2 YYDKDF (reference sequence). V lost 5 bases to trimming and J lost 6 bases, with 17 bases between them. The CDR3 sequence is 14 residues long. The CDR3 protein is CATSGGGDKREQYF. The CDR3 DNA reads TGTGCCACCAGCGGCGGGGGCGATAAACGCGAGCAGTACTTC.

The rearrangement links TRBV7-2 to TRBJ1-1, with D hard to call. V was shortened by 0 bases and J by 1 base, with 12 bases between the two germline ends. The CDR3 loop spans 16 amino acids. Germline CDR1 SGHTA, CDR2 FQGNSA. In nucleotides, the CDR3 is TGTGCCAGCAGCTTAGCTTTTAGCCAGGCGAACACTGAAGCTTTCTTT. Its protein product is CASSLAFSQANTEAFF.

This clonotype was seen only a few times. The CDR3 region is CAWRRGIDNSPLHF. CDR3 coding DNA: TGTGCCTGGAGGAGAGGGATTGATAATTCACCCCTCCACTTT. The chain employs TRBV30 and TRBJ1-6; D uncertain. V was clipped by 3 bases and J by 5 bases, with 11 bases between them. Germline assignment: CDR1 GTSNPN and CDR2 SVGIG (reference sequence). The CDR3 loop spans 14 amino acids.